This note documents a single T cell receptor beta chain sequence. As processed by the authors: Using reference gene primer amplification, nucleated cell counts were estimated. Clones were read by immunoSEQ multiplex PCR, and TCRdb kept only the in-frame ones, dropping some. Clonal size and the V and J genes are those of that table, whereas D and trimming came from the DNA. The sample lists 100,000 to 120,000 clones; around 76% were seen once. These data come from a study of blood T cell repertoires in COVID-19. On the study more broadly: Sites across the United States, Italy and Spain contributed samples from acute and convalescent COVID-19. PBMCs, B-cell-depleted T cells, or T cells were the source of the cDNA or gDNA that made up the material.

This clonotype originated in a woman aged 80 or over with acute or convalescent COVID-19. The sequenced sample consisted of peripheral blood.

The CDR3 loop is CASSPPKLANEQFF. For the CDR3, the DNA is TGTGCCAGCTCACCACCGAAACTAGCAAATGAGCAGTTCTTC. V is TRBV18 and J is TRBJ2-1, with D possibly being TRBD2 (6 bases). Per germline, CDR1 KGHSH and CDR2 LQKENI. This CDR3 contains 14 residues. Between the trimmed V and J ends, which lost 0 bases and 7 bases, there was a span of 10 bases.